Here is one T cell receptor beta chain with its context. Its antigen is currently unknown. The data originate from a study of T cell responses to AZD1222 COVID-19 vaccine. Study findings and constraints: Donors were mostly white British, more females; clonal diversity possibly underestimated.

Germline V gene sequence: CDR1 MNHEY, CDR2 SMNVEV (reference sequence). This CDR3 spans 13 amino acids. Trimming removed 6 bases from V and 8 bases from J, with 14 bases in between. Produced via immunoSEQ multiplex PCR; TCRdb's table is partial and in-frame only. The sample consists of 84,000 or so clones, 80% to 90% of them appearing once. This rearrangement joins TRBV27 to TRBJ2-1; the D call may be TRBD1 or TRBD2 (7 bases each). Here the sequenced sample was peripheral blood, taken on day 0 of AZD1222 vaccination. The TCR originated in an adult in good health. CDR3: CASRGGGRDEQFF. The CDR3 DNA reads as TGTGCCAGCAGGGGAGGGGGCAGGGATGAGCAGTTCTTC.